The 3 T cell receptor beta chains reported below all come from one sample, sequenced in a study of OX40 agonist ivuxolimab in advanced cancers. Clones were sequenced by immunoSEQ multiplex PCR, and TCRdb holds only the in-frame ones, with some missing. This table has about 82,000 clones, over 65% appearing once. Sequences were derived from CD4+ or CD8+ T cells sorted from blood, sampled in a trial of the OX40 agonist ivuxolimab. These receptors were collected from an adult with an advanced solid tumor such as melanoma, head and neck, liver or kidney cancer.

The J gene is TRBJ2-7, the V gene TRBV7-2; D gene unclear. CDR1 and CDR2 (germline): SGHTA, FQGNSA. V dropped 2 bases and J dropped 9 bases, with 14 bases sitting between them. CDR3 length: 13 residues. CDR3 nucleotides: TGTGCCAGCAGCTTACAATCGATCGCTGGGCAGTACTTC. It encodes CASSLQSIAGQYF.

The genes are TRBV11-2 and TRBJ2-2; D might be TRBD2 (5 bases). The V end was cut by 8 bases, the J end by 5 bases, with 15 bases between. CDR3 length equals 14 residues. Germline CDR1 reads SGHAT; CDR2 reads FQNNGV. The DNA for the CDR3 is TGTGCCAGCTCCGGGATGGTGGGGACCGGGGAGCTGTTTTTT. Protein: CASSGMVGTGELFF.

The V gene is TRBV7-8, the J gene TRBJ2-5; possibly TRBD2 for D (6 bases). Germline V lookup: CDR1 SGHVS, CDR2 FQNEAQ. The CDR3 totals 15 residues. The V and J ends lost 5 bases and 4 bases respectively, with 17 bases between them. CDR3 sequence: CASSAPGTPIETQYF. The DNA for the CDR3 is TGTGCCAGCAGCGCCCCCGGGACTCCCATAGAGACCCAGTACTTC.